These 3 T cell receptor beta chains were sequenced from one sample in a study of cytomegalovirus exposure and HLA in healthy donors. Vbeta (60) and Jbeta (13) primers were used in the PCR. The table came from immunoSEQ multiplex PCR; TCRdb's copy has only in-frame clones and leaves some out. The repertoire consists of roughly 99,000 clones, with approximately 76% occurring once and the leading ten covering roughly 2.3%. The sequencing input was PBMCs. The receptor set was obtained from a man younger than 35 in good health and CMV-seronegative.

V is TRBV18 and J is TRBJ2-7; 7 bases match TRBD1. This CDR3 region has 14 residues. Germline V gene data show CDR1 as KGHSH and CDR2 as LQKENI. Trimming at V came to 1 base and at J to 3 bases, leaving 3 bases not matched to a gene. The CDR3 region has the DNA TGTGCCAGCTCACCACAACAGGGGAGCTACGAGCAGTACTTC. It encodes CASSPQQGSYEQYF.

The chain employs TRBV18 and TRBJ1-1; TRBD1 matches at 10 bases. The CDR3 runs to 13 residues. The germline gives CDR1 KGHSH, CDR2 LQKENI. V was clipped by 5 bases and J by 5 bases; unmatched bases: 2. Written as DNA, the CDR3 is TGTGCCAGCTCAGGACAGGGGGAAACTGAAGCTTTCTTT. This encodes CASSGQGETEAFF.

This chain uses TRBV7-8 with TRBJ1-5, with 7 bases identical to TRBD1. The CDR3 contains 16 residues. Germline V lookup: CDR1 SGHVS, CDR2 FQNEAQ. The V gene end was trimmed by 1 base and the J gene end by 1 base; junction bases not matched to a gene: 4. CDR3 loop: CASSLVTGRSNQPQHF. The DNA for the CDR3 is TGTGCCAGCAGCTTAGTGACAGGGCGAAGCAATCAGCCCCAGCATTTT.